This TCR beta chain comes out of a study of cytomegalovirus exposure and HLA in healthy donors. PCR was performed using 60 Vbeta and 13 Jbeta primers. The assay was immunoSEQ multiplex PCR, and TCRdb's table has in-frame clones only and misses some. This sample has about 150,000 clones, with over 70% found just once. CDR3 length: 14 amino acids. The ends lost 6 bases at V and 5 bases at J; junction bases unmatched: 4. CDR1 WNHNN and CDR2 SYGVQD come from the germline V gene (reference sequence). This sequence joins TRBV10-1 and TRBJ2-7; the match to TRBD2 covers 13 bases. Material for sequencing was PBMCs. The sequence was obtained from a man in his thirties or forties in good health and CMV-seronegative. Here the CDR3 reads CASSVGTSGNEQYF. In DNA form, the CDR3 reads TGCGCCAGCAGCGTAGGGACTAGCGGGAACGAGCAGTACTTC.